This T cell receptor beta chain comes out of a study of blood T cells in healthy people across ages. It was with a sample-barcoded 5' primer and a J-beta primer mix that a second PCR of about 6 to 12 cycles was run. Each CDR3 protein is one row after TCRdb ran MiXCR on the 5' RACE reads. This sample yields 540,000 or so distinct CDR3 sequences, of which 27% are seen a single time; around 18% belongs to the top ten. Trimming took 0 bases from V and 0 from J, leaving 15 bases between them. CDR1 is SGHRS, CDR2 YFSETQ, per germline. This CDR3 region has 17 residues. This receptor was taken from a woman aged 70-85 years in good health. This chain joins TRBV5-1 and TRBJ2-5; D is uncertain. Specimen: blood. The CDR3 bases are TGCGCCAGCAGCTTGGGAGGAACTGCTAGGTACCAAGAGACCCAGTACTTC. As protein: CASSLGGTARYQETQYF.